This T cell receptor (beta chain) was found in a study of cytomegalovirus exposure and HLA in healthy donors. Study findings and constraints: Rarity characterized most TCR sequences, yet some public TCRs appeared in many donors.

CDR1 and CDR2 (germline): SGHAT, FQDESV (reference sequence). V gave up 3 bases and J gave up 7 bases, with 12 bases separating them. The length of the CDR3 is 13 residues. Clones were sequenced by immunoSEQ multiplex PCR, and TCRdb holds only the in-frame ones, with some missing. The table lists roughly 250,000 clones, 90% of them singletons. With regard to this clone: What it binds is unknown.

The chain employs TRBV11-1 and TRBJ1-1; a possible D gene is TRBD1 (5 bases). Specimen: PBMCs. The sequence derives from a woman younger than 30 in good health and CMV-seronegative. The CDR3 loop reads CASSFGGRFEAFF. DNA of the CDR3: TGTGCCAGCAGCTTCGGGGGGAGATTTGAAGCTTTCTTT.